These 8 T cell receptor beta chains share one sample of origin, sequenced in a study of blood T cell repertoires in COVID-19. Method: immunoSEQ multiplex PCR; TCRdb's copy keeps in-frame clones and lacks some. The sample yields some 200,000 clones, roughly 88% seen once. The sequencing sample was made of peripheral blood. Source of these receptors: a man in his fifties with active or convalescent COVID-19.

V and J are TRBV5-1 and TRBJ2-1, with D tentatively TRBD1 (5 bases). The CDR3 is made up of 15 amino acids. From germline, CDR1 is SGHRS and CDR2 YFSETQ. With 0 bases removed from V and 2 bases from J, the gap between germline ends came to 9 bases. CDR3: CASSLGGATYNEQFF. The CDR3, as DNA: TGCGCCAGCAGCTTGGGGGGCGCGACCTACAATGAGCAGTTCTTC.

The CDR3: CATRLAGSSYEQYF. CDR3 DNA: TGTGCCACCCGACTAGCGGGAAGTTCCTACGAGCAGTACTTC. This rearrangement joins TRBV19 to TRBJ2-7; TRBD2 matches 11 bases. Germline V gives CDR1 LNHDA, CDR2 SQIVND (reference sequence). The V gene end was trimmed by 10 bases and the J gene end by 1 base; junction bases not matched to a gene: 6. CDR3 size: 14 residues.

The J gene is TRBJ2-7, the V gene TRBV3-1 (or the pseudogene TRBV3-2), with D tentatively TRBD2 (5 bases). The V end was cut by 2 bases, the J end by 5 bases, with 19 bases between. Germline loops: CDR1 LGHDT, CDR2 YNNKEL (reference sequence). The CDR3 runs to 16 residues. The CDR3 spells CASSQLGRGFSDEQYF. Here the CDR3 DNA reads TGTGCCAGCAGCCAACTAGGTCGGGGTTTTTCCGACGAGCAGTACTTC.

The V call is TRBV2, the J call TRBJ1-2; no clear D. The CDR3 is 14 amino acids. Germline CDR1 SNHLY, CDR2 FYNNEI. With 7 bases removed from V and 4 bases from J, the gap between germline ends came to 16 bases. The CDR3 sequence is CASTGRQAGYGYTF. CDR3 in DNA: TGTGCCAGCACCGGTAGGCAGGCCGGCTATGGCTACACCTTC.

The chain uses TRBV4-3 and TRBJ2-5; 8 nucleotides match TRBD1. After removal of 0 bases from V and 5 bases from J, the junction contained 5 bases not matched to a gene. The CDR3 extends over 15 amino acids. From germline, CDR1 is LGHNA and CDR2 YSLEER. The CDR3 reads CASSQESRGRETQYF. Written as DNA, the CDR3 is TGCGCCAGCAGCCAAGAAAGCAGGGGGCGGGAGACCCAGTACTTC.

DNA for the CDR3: TGTGCCAGCAGCCCTCTAAGACAGGGAATCTATGGCTACACCTTC. Its protein product is CASSPLRQGIYGYTF. V is TRBV11-2 and J is TRBJ1-2, with 7 bases identical to TRBD1. The CDR3 runs to 15 residues. CDR1 SGHAT and CDR2 FQNNGV come from the germline V gene. V lost 5 bases to trimming and J lost 4 bases; unmatched junction nucleotides: 10.

The gene calls are TRBV19 and TRBJ1-5; D perhaps matches TRBD1 (5 bases). V lost 5 bases and J 4 bases, leaving 9 bases between the germline ends. Germline V gene data show CDR1 as LNHDA and CDR2 as SQIVND (reference sequence). CDR3 length equals 13 residues. The chain's CDR3 is CASSAGFNQPQHF. In nucleotides, the CDR3 is TGTGCCAGTAGTGCAGGGTTTAATCAGCCCCAGCATTTT.

The V and J genes are TRBV28 and TRBJ2-3; 11 nucleotides align to TRBD1. The junction had 8 bases not matched to a gene; V was cut back by 4 bases and J by 5 bases. Germline lookup yields CDR1 MDHEN and CDR2 SYDVKM. The CDR3 consists of 16 residues. The CDR3, as DNA: TGTGCCAGCAGTTACCCTGGGACAGGGGGAAGAGATACGCAGTATTTT. This gives the protein CASSYPGTGGRDTQYF.